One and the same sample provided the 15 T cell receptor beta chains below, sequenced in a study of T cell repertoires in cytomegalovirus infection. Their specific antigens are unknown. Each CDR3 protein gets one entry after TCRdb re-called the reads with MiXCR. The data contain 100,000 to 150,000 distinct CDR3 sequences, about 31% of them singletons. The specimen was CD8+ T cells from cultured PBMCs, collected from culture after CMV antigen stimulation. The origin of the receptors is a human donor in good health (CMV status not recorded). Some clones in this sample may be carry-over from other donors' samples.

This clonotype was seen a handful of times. CDR3 DNA sequence: TGCGCCAGCAGCCTTAATGGTGGCACTGAAGCTTTCTTT. It encodes CASSLNGGTEAFF. The chain joins TRBV5-1 to TRBJ1-1; D ambiguous. This CDR3 is built from 13 residues. V lost 4 bases, J lost 4 bases, and 11 bases lay in between. CDR1 is SGHRS, CDR2 YFSETQ, per germline.

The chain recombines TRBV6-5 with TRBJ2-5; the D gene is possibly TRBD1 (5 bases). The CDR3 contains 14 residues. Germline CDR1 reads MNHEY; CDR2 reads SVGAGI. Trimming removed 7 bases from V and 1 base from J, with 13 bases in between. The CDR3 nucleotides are TGTGCCAGCACTCAAGACAGTTTCCAAGAGACCCAGTACTTC. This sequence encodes CASTQDSFQETQYF.

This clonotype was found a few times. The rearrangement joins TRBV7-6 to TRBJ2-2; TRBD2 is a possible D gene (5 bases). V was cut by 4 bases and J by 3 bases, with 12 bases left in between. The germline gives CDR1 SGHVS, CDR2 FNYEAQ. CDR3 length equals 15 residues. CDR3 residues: CASSSGKAYTGELFF. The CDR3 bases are TGTGCCAGCAGCTCGGGGAAGGCCTACACCGGGGAGCTGTTTTTT. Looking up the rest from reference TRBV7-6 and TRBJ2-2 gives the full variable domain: GAGVSQSPRYKVTKRGQDVALRCDPISGHVSLYWYRQALGQGPEFLTYFNYEAQQDKSGLPNDRFSAERPEGSISTLTIQRTEQRDSAMYRCASSSGKAYTGELFFGEGSRLTVL.

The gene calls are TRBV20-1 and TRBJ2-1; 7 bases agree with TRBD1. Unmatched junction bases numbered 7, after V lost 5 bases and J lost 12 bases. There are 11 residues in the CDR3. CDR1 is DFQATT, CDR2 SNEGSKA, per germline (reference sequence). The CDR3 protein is CSAVTGAGQFF. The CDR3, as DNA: TGCAGTGCTGTTACAGGGGCGGGGCAGTTCTTC.

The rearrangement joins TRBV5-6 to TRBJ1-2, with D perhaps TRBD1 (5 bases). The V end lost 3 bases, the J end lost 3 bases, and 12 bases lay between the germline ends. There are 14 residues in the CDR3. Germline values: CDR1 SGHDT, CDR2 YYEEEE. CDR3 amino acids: CASSSAGTHYGYTF. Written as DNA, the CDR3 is TGTGCCAGCAGCTCGGCCGGGACTCACTATGGCTACACCTTC.

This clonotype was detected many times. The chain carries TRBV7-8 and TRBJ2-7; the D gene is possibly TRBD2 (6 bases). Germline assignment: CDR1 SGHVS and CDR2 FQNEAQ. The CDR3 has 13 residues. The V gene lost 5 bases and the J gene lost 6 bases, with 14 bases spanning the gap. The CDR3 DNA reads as TGTGCCAGCAGCCCGGGCGGGGCTAGCGAGCAGTACTTC. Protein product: CASSPGGASEQYF.

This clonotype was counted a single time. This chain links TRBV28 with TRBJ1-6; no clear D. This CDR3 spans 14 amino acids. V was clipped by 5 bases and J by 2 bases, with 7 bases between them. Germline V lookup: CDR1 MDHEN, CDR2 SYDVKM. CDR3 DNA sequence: TGTGCCAGCAGTCCAAGGACCTATAATTCACCCCTCCACTTT. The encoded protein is CASSPRTYNSPLHF.

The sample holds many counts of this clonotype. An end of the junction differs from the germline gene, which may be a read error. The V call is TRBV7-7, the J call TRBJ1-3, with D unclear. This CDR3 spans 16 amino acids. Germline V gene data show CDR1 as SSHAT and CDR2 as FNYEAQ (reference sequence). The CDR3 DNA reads TGTGCTAGCAGAGGCGGCAGGCCTATCTCTGGAAACACCATATATTTT. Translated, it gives CASRGGRPISGNTIYF.

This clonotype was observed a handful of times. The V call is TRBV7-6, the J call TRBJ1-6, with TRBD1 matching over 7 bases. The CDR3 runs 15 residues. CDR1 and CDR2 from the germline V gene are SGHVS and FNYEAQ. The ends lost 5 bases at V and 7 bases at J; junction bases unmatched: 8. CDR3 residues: CASSVNAGGNSPLHF. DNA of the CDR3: TGTGCCAGCAGCGTCAATGCAGGGGGGAATTCACCCCTCCACTTT. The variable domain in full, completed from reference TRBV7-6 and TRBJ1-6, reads GAGVSQSPRYKVTKRGQDVALRCDPISGHVSLYWYRQALGQGPEFLTYFNYEAQQDKSGLPNDRFSAERPEGSISTLTIQRTEQRDSAMYRCASSVNAGGNSPLHFGNGTRLTVT.

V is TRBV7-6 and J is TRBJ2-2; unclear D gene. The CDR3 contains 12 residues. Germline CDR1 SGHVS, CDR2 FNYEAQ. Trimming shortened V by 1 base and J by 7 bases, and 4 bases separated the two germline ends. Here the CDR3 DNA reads TGTGCCAGCAGCTTAGGGGACGGGGAGCTGTTTTTT. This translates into CASSLGDGELFF.

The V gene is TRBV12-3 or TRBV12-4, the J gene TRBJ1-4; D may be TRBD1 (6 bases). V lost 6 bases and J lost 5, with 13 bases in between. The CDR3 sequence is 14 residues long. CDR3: CASSPTDRNEKLFF. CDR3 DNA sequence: TGTGCCAGCAGCCCCACGGACAGAAATGAAAAACTGTTTTTT.

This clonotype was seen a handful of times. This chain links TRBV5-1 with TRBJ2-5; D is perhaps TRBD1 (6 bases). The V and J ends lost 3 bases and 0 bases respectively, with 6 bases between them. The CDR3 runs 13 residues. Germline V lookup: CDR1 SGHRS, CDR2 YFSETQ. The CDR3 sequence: CASSSGDQETQYF. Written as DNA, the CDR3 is TGCGCCAGCAGCTCAGGGGACCAAGAGACCCAGTACTTC.

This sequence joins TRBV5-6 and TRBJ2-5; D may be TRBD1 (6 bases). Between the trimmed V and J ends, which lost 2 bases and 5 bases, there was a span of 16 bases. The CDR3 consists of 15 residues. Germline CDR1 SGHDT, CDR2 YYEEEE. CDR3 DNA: TGTGCCAGCAGCTTTGGGGGCCACCCCTGGGAGACCCAGTACTTC. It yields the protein CASSFGGHPWETQYF.

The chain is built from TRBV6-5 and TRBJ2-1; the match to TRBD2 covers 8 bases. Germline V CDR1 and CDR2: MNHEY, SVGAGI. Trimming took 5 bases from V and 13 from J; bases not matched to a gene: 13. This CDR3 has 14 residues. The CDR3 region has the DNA TGTGCCAGCAGTACGGGGGGGGGCTGGCATACCCAGTTCTTC. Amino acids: CASSTGGGWHTQFF.

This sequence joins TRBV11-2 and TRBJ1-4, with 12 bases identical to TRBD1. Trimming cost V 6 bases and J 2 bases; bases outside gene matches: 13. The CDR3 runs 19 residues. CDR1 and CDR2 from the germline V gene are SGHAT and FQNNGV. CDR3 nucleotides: TGTGCCAGCAGACCCTTCCTGGGGACAGGGGGCGCGACTAATGAAAAACTGTTTTTT. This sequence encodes CASRPFLGTGGATNEKLFF.